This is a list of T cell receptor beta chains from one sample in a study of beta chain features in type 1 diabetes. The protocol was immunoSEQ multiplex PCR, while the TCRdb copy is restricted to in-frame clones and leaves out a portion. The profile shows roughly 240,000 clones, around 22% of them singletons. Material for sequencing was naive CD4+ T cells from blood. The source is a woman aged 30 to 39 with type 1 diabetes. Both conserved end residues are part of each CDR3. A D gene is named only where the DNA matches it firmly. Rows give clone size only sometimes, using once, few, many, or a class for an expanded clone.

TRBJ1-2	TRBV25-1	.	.	CASSESHGNYGYTF	TGTGCCAGCAGTGAATCTCACGGGAACTATGGCTACACCTTC
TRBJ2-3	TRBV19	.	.	CASSIPQGRGDTQYF	TGTGCCAGTAGTATCCCCCAGGGAAGGGGGGATACGCAGTATTTT
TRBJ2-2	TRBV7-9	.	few	CASSWDARGGTGELFF	TGTGCCAGCAGCTGGGACGCCCGAGGGGGCACCGGGGAGCTGTTTTTT
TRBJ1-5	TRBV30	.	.	CAWSVTGYQPQHF	TGTGCCTGGAGTGTAACAGGGTATCAGCCCCAGCATTTT
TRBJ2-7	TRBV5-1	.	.	CASKVGQEDNEQYF	TGCGCCAGCAAGGTGGGACAAGAAGATAACGAGCAGTACTTC
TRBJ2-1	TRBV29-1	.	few	CSVGPRLVYNEQFF	TGCAGCGTTGGACCCAGACTAGTTTACAATGAGCAGTTCTTC
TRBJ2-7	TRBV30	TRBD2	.	CAWSGGGNAYEQYF	TGTGCCTGGAGTGGCGGGGGTAACGCCTACGAGCAGTACTTC
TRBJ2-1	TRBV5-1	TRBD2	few	CASSVASGSVNEQFF	TGCGCCAGCAGCGTCGCTAGCGGGAGTGTAAATGAGCAGTTCTTC
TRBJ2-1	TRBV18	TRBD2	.	CASSRTGTSVEQFF	TGTGCCAGCTCACGGACAGGGACTAGCGTTGAGCAGTTCTTC
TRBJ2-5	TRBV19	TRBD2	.	CASSRPTSGRGETQYF	TGTGCCAGTAGTCGACCAACTAGCGGGAGGGGAGAGACCCAGTACTTC
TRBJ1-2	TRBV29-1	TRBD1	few	CSVEGTGLVDGYTF	TGCAGCGTTGAAGGGACAGGGTTGGTCGATGGCTACACCTTC
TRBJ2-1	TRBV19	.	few	CASSIEGLGASYNEQFF	TGTGCCAGTAGTATAGAGGGTTTGGGGGCGTCCTACAATGAGCAGTTCTTC
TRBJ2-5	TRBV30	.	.	CAWSVPRQGRETQYF	TGTGCCTGGAGTGTACCCCGCCAGGGCCGAGAGACCCAGTACTTC
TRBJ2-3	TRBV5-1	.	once	CASSVGRSASTDTQYF	TGCGCCAGCAGCGTTGGCAGATCCGCTAGCACAGATACGCAGTATTTT
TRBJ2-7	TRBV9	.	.	CASSVASEAYEQYF	TGTGCCAGCAGCGTCGCTAGTGAGGCCTACGAGCAGTACTTC
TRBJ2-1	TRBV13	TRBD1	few	CASRRLWGPQGDEQFF	TGTGCCAGCAGGCGCCTATGGGGACCCCAGGGGGATGAGCAGTTCTTC
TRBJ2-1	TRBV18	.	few	CASSAPGDMNNEQFF	TGTGCCAGCTCAGCCCCAGGCGATATGAACAATGAGCAGTTCTTC
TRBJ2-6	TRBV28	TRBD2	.	CASRRGSSGANVLTF	TGTGCCAGCAGGCGCGGGAGCTCTGGGGCCAACGTCCTGACTTTC
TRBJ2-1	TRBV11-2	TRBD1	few	CASSFGTGGNEQFF	TGTGCCAGCAGCTTTGGGACAGGGGGCAATGAGCAGTTCTTC
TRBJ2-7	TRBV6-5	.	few	CASTGASYEQYF	TGTGCCAGCACTGGGGCTTCCTACGAGCAGTACTTC
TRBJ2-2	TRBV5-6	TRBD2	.	CASSQGLDSGELFF	TGTGCCAGCAGCCAGGGACTAGATTCCGGGGAGCTGTTTTTT
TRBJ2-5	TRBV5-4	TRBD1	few	CASSLPGQGRETQYF	TGTGCCAGCAGCTTGCCGGGACAGGGACGAGAGACCCAGTACTTC
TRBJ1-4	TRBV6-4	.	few	CASSEREGTNEKLFF	TGTGCCAGCAGTGAAAGGGAGGGAACTAATGAAAAACTGTTTTTT
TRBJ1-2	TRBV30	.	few	CALTQGSYGYTF	TGTGCCCTGACCCAGGGTAGCTATGGCTACACCTTC
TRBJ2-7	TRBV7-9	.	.	CASSQAALEAYSYEQYF	TGTGCCAGCAGCCAAGCGGCCTTGGAGGCGTACTCCTACGAGCAGTACTTC
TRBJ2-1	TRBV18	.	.	CASSPGLYNEQFF	TGTGCCAGCTCACCGGGACTGTACAATGAGCAGTTCTTC
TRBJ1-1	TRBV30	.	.	CAWSVLGNTEAFF	TGTGCCTGGAGTGTACTAGGGAACACTGAAGCTTTCTTT
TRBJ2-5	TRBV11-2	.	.	CASRPIKTTGLETQYF	TGTGCCAGCAGACCAATAAAGACGACAGGATTAGAGACCCAGTACTTC
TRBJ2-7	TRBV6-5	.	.	CASSSLGGGPYEQYF	TGTGCCAGCAGTTCCCTGGGAGGCGGACCCTACGAGCAGTACTTC
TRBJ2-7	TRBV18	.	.	CASSPPNVPTYEQYF	TGTGCCAGCTCACCACCGAATGTACCTACCTACGAGCAGTACTTC
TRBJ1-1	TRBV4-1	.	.	CASSQMTGPYTEAFF	TGCGCCAGCAGCCAAATGACAGGTCCGTACACTGAAGCTTTCTTT
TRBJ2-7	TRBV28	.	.	CASSLSGTLTLNEQYF	TGTGCCAGCAGTTTGTCCGGGACTCTCACTCTCAACGAGCAGTACTTC
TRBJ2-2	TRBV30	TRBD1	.	CAWNRDSNTGELFF	TGTGCCTGGAACCGGGACAGCAACACCGGGGAGCTGTTTTTT
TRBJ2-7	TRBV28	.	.	CASSFVDEQYF	TGTGCCAGCAGTTTCGTCGACGAGCAGTACTTC
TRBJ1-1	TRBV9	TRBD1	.	CASSSQDRQAFF	TGTGCCAGCAGCTCCCAGGACAGGCAAGCTTTCTTT
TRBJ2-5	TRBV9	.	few	CASSVDEYPQETQYF	TGTGCCAGCAGCGTAGATGAGTACCCTCAAGAGACCCAGTACTTC
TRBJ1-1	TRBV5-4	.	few	CASSFSGNTEAFF	TGTGCCAGCAGCTTCTCCGGGAACACTGAAGCTTTCTTT
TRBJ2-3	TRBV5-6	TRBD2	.	CASSLLGLAGRDTQYF	TGTGCCAGCAGCTTGTTGGGACTAGCGGGCCGAGATACGCAGTATTTT
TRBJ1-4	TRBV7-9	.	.	CASSDTGLGEKLFF	TGTGCCAGCAGCGATACAGGGTTAGGGGAAAAACTGTTTTTT
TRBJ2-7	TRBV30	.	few	CAWAGSYEQYF	TGTGCCTGGGCGGGGTCCTACGAGCAGTACTTC
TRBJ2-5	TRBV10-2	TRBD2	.	CASRSGGLQETQYF	TGCGCCAGCCGGAGCGGGGGACTCCAAGAGACCCAGTACTTC
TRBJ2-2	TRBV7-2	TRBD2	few	CASSKGLAGNTGELFF	TGTGCCAGCAGCAAGGGACTAGCGGGCAACACCGGGGAGCTGTTTTTT
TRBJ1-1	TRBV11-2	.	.	CASSLATVEAFF	TGTGCCAGCAGCTTAGCGACTGTTGAAGCTTTCTTT
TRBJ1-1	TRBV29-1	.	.	CSVPPGSNTEAFF	TGCAGCGTCCCCCCGGGATCGAACACTGAAGCTTTCTTT
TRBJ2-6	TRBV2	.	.	CASSEMTVVSGANVLTF	TGTGCCAGCAGCGAGATGACAGTAGTCTCTGGGGCCAACGTCCTGACTTTC
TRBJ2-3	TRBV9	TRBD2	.	CASSGLAANTDTQYF	TGTGCCAGCTCGGGACTAGCGGCGAACACAGATACGCAGTATTTT
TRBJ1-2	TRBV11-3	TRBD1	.	CAAGQGPYGYTF	TGTGCGGCGGGACAGGGGCCCTATGGCTACACCTTC
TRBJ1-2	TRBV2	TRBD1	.	CASSFDRGDNNYTF	TGTGCCAGCAGTTTTGACAGGGGGGATAACAACTACACCTTC
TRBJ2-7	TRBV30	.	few	CAWSADGYEQYF	TGTGCCTGGAGTGCCGACGGGTACGAGCAGTACTTC
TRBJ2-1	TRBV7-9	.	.	CASRGAREVNEQFF	TGTGCCAGCCGGGGGGCGAGGGAGGTCAATGAGCAGTTCTTC
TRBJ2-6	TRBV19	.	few	CASLGVAGANVLTF	TGTGCCAGTCTCGGGGTAGCTGGGGCCAACGTCCTGACTTTC
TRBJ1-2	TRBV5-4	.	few	CASSPRAGDGYTF	TGTGCCAGCAGCCCAAGAGCAGGGGATGGCTACACCTTC
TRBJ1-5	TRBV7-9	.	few	CASSPHRGHQPQHF	TGTGCCAGCAGCCCACACCGAGGTCATCAGCCCCAGCATTTT
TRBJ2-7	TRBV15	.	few	CATSRVDGEQYF	TGTGCCACCAGCAGAGTAGATGGCGAGCAGTACTTC
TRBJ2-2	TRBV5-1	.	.	CASSFTPRGNTGELFF	TGCGCCAGCAGCTTCACCCCTAGGGGGAACACCGGGGAGCTGTTTTTT
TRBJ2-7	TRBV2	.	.	CASSERYYEQYF	TGTGCCAGCAGTGAGAGATACTACGAGCAGTACTTC
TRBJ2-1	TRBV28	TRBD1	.	CASRGRQGDEQFF	TGTGCCAGCAGGGGGAGACAGGGTGATGAGCAGTTCTTC
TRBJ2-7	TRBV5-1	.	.	CASSFTESYEQYF	TGCGCCAGCAGCTTCACTGAGTCCTACGAGCAGTACTTC
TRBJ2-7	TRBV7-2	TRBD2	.	CASSLGLARYEQYF	TGTGCCAGCAGCCTCGGACTAGCGAGGTACGAGCAGTACTTC
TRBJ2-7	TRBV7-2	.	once	CASSLGAGSPYEQYF	TGTGCCAGCAGCTTAGGTGCGGGGTCGCCCTACGAGCAGTACTTC